The 14 T cell receptor beta chains reported below all come from one sample, sequenced in a study of cytomegalovirus exposure and HLA in healthy donors. The study ran its PCR with 60 Vbeta and 13 Jbeta primers. TCRdb's table, derived via immunoSEQ multiplex PCR, lists solely in-frame clones and lacks some. The sample carries about 86,000 clones, around 70% recorded once. Sequencing was carried out using PBMCs. These receptor sequences come from a man aged 55 to 70 in good health and CMV-seronegative.

CDR3 nucleotides: TGTGCCAGATCATGGACAGTCTCTTACCGAACAGATACGCAGTATTTT. Its protein product is CARSWTVSYRTDTQYF. V usage is TRBV2 and J usage is TRBJ2-3, with TRBD1 as a possible D gene (6 bases). The CDR3 is 16 amino acids. Germline assignment: CDR1 SNHLY and CDR2 FYNNEI. Trimming stripped 9 bases from V and 3 bases from J, with 22 bases between.

The V call is TRBV29-1, the J call TRBJ1-3, with 8 bases fitting TRBD1. V lost 6 bases and J lost 7; bases outside the gene matches: 5. This CDR3 contains 12 residues. Germline V gene lookup returns CDR1 SQVTM and CDR2 ANQGSEA. The CDR3 DNA sequence: TGCAGCGTCGTTACAGGGGGGAACACCATATATTTT. Protein sequence: CSVVTGGNTIYF.

The chain couples TRBV6-5 to TRBJ1-3, with 8 nucleotides matching TRBD1. The CDR3 covers 14 residues. Trimming cost V 4 bases and J 2 bases; bases outside gene matches: 1. Germline assignment: CDR1 MNHEY and CDR2 SVGAGI. CDR3 DNA sequence: TGTGCCAGCAGTTCAGGGGGCACTGGAAACACCATATATTTT. This codes for CASSSGGTGNTIYF.

The chain is built from TRBV19 and TRBJ1-5; 10 bases match TRBD1. Germline V CDR1 and CDR2: LNHDA, SQIVND (reference sequence). This CDR3 is built from 17 residues. V lost 3 bases to trimming and J lost 6 bases; unmatched junction nucleotides: 11. The CDR3 sequence: CASSIPDGTGVGQPQHF. The DNA for the CDR3 is TGTGCCAGTAGTATCCCGGACGGGACAGGGGTTGGTCAGCCCCAGCATTTT.

In its sample, this clone was seen once. This sequence joins TRBV6-1 and TRBJ1-1; maybe TRBD1 (6 bases). Germline V gene data show CDR1 as MNHNS and CDR2 as SASEGT. V lost 8 bases to trimming and J lost 5 bases, with 15 bases between them. The CDR3 extends over 13 amino acids. CDR3 protein: CASPNTRGTEAFF. The CDR3 DNA follows: TGTGCCAGCCCTAACACGAGGGGGACTGAAGCTTTCTTT.

Here the CDR3 reads CASSKDREENQPQHF. In DNA form, the CDR3 reads TGTGCCAGCAGCAAGGACAGAGAGGAGAATCAGCCCCAGCATTTT. The chain is built from TRBV7-2 and TRBJ1-5; TRBD1 is a possible D gene (6 bases). V was shortened by 5 bases and J by 4 bases, with 15 bases between the two germline ends. CDR3 size: 15 residues. CDR1 and CDR2 from the germline V gene are SGHTA and FQGNSA.

This chain uses TRBV4-2 with TRBJ1-4; D might be TRBD1 (5 bases). With 0 bases removed from V and 8 bases from J, the gap between germline ends came to 16 bases. The CDR3 has 16 residues. The germline CDR1 and CDR2 sequences are LGHNA and YNFKEQ. The CDR3 DNA follows: TGTGCCAGCAGCCAAGATCTCTCCAGGGTTGGCGAAAAACTGTTTTTT. Its translation is CASSQDLSRVGEKLFF.

CDR3 sequence: CASSFNPPGEQFF. The CDR3 coding sequence is TGTGCCAGCAGCTTCAACCCCCCGGGTGAGCAGTTCTTC. J is TRBJ2-1 and V is TRBV7-2; no firm D call. The CDR3 runs to 13 residues. V was clipped by 3 bases and J by 9 bases, with 12 bases between them. CDR1 SGHTA and CDR2 FQGNSA come from the germline V gene.

The chain combines TRBV23-1 with TRBJ2-1; D is undetermined. TRBV23-1 is placed among ORFs of uncertain function. CDR3 length: 15 residues. The germline V and J ends were trimmed by 0 bases and 1 base, with 7 bases remaining between them. CDR3 region: CASSQSGVSYNEQFF. CDR3 DNA sequence: TGCGCCAGCAGTCAATCGGGCGTATCCTACAATGAGCAGTTCTTC.

The genes are TRBV27 and TRBJ1-6, with D tentatively TRBD1 (6 bases). Germline-derived CDR1 and CDR2 are MNHEY and SMNVEV (reference sequence). The CDR3 is made up of 16 amino acids. The germline V and J ends were trimmed by 3 bases and 7 bases, with 16 bases remaining between them. Here the CDR3 DNA reads TGTGCCAGCAGTTTCAGGGGCCTTGGCCCAAATTCACCCCTCCACTTT. It codes for CASSFRGLGPNSPLHF.

The genes are TRBV6-5 and TRBJ1-1, with D possibly matching TRBD1 (5 bases). V lost 8 bases and J lost 0, with 10 bases in between. The length of the CDR3 is 13 residues. Germline values: CDR1 MNHEY, CDR2 SVGAGI. CDR3 protein: CASGAGMNTEAFF. CDR3 DNA: TGTGCCAGCGGGGCAGGGATGAACACTGAAGCTTTCTTT.

The chain employs TRBV29-1 and TRBJ2-7, with D perhaps TRBD2 (5 bases). CDR3 length: 12 residues. Deletions cut 6 bases from V and 4 bases from J, with 13 bases between. The germline V gene encodes CDR1 SQVTM and CDR2 ANQGSEA. CDR3 in amino acids: CSVEETGYEQYF. The CDR3 nucleotides read TGCAGCGTGGAGGAGACGGGGTACGAGCAGTACTTC.

V gene TRBV29-1 combines with J gene TRBJ2-2, with TRBD2 matching 10 bases. The V and J ends lost 5 bases and 6 bases, in that order; junction bases with no gene match: 3. This CDR3 has 13 residues. Germline loops: CDR1 SQVTM, CDR2 ANQGSEA. CDR3 region: CSVLAGAAGELFF. The CDR3 DNA sequence: TGCAGCGTTCTAGCGGGAGCGGCCGGGGAGCTGTTTTTT.

The count of this clone is one. The rearrangement uses TRBV28 and TRBJ2-7, with D possibly TRBD2 on 6 matching bases. The CDR3 length is 15 residues. The V gene's germline CDR1 is MDHEN and CDR2 SYDVKM. Trimming stripped 5 bases from V and 2 bases from J, with 16 bases between. DNA for the CDR3: TGTGCCAGCAGTCCCCTAGCGTCCTTGGCCTACGAGCAGTACTTC. It encodes CASSPLASLAYEQYF.